This T cell receptor (beta chain) was identified during a study of CD8 T cells in ankylosing spondylitis. The study's findings and limits: Some motif variants were previously reported in reactive arthritis synovial fluid and blood. About 8 highly homologous variants made up a TCR beta motif, and this motif appeared characteristic of ankylosing spondylitis blood.

Looked up from germline, CDR1 is SGDLS and CDR2 is YYNGEE. The CDR3 sequence is 16 residues long. The trim removed 3 bases at V and 7 bases at J, leaving 7 bases unmatched. As the method for making TCR beta libraries, quantitative 5'-RACE with molecular barcodes was used. Each CDR3 protein gets one entry after TCRdb re-called the 5' RACE reads with MiXCR. Of about 42,000 distinct CDR3 sequences listed, 4% were seen once; the top ten hold about 4%. This clonotype was counted at least ten times. No antigen is known for it. The specimen sequenced was blood, either unsorted or a sorted T cell fraction (not recorded which). The chain employs TRBV9 and TRBJ1-6; 10 bases map to TRBD1. The clonotype comes from a female donor with ankylosing spondylitis or in good health (not recorded which). The CDR3 is CASSAETGGTNSPLHF. The CDR3 DNA reads as TGTGCCAGCAGCGCAGAGACAGGGGGCACGAATTCACCCCTCCACTTT.